This record looks at one T cell receptor beta chain sequence and its context. Its specificity is unknown. This sample was taken from a study of T cell repertoires in cytomegalovirus infection. Background on the study: The study used recently identified HLA-C-restricted and well-studied HLA-B-restricted CMV epitopes. Matching HLA type, along with CMV infection, was indicated by public TCR beta signatures. Findings of the study overall: In two of eight donors, the top clonotype was HLA-C-restricted CMV-specific.

From germline, CDR1 is SGHTA and CDR2 FQGNSA. The ends were cut back, 7 bases at V and 4 bases at J, with 11 bases in the middle. This CDR3 comprises 13 residues. MiXCR, applied by TCRdb to the reads, yields one record per CDR3 protein. The sample holds 380,000 or so distinct CDR3 sequences; about 32% are singletons and the top ten take about 14%. V usage is TRBV7-2 and J usage is TRBJ2-1; D call uncertain. This TCR derives from a human donor in good health (CMV status not recorded). Some clones in this sample may be carry-over from other donors' samples. The sample consisted of cultured PBMCs, taken from culture after CMV antigen stimulation. As DNA, the CDR3 is TGTGCCAGCAAGGCGATGGGGTACAATGAGCAGTTCTTC. Encoded protein: CASKAMGYNEQFF.